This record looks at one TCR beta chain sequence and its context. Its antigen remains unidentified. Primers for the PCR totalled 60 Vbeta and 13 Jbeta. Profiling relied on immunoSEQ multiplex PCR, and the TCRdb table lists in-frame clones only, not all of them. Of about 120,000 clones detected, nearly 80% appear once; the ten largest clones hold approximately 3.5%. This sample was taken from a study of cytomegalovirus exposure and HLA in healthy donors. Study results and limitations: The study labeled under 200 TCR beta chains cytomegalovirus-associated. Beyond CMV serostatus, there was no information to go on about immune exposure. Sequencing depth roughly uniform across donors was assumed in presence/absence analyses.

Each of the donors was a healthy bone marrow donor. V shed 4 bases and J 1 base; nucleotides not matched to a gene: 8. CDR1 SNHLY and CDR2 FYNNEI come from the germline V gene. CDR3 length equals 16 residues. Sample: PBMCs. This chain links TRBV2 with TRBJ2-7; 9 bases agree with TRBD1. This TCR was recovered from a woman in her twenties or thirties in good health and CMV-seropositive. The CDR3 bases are TGTGCCAGCAGTGCCCTCCGGGGGACAGGGTCCTACGAGCAGTACTTC. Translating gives CASSALRGTGSYEQYF.